A selection of T cell receptor beta chains follows, all from one sample in a study of identical twins. TCRdb reprocessed the 5' RACE reads with MiXCR, giving one entry per CDR3 protein. The table records 700,000 or so distinct CDR3 sequences, around 8.6% of them present only once. The same sample was also studied in work on yellow fever vaccine responses in identical twins.

The sequencing input was PBMCs. These receptors were obtained from a woman under 30 in good health. The CDR3 runs from the conserved cysteine through the conserved F or W. Each record gives: V gene, clone size, D gene, J gene, CDR3 protein, CDR3 DNA. The D gene is left open where the match is weak. For some rows the clone size is stated as once, few or many, or as a class when expanded; others skip it.

TRBV12-3/TRBV12-4,many,.,TRBJ1-3,CASRDPGGTGNTIYF,TGTGCCAGCAGAGACCCCGGCGGGACTGGAAACACCATATATTTT
TRBV15,many,.,TRBJ2-5,CATSRTETQYF,TGTGCCACCAGCAGGACCGAGACCCAGTACTTC
TRBV6-2/TRBV6-3,.,.,TRBJ2-7,CASSYLSGTRNYEQYF,TGTGCCAGCAGTTACTTGAGCGGGACAAGAAACTACGAGCAGTACTTC
TRBV6-2/TRBV6-3,.,TRBD2,TRBJ2-1,CASSYSGLAGINNEQFF,TGTGCCAGCAGTTACTCCGGACTAGCGGGAATAAACAATGAGCAGTTCTTC
TRBV12-3/TRBV12-4,.,TRBD2,TRBJ2-3,CASSPGGGASTDTQYF,TGTGCCAGCAGCCCCGGGGGGGGGGCTAGCACAGATACGCAGTATTTT
TRBV28,.,.,TRBJ1-1,CASSFVGMNTEAFF,TGTGCCAGCAGTTTCGTCGGCATGAACACTGAAGCTTTCTTT
TRBV25-1,.,.,TRBJ2-1,CASRGTGNEQFF,TGTGCCAGCAGGGGGACGGGAAATGAGCAGTTCTTC
TRBV5-6,few,.,TRBJ2-3,CASSAKGPDTQYF,TGTGCCAGCAGCGCCAAAGGCCCAGATACGCAGTATTTT
TRBV7-9,few,.,TRBJ1-2,CASSLAQHGYTF,TGTGCCAGCAGCTTAGCTCAGCATGGCTACACCTTC
TRBV12-3/TRBV12-4,few,.,TRBJ1-1,CASSLHMGTEAFF,TGTGCCAGCAGTTTGCACATGGGGACTGAAGCTTTCTTT
TRBV5-1,few,.,TRBJ1-1,CASSADPGPTEAFF,TGCGCCAGCAGCGCAGACCCAGGCCCCACTGAAGCTTTCTTT
TRBV7-9,many,TRBD1,TRBJ1-2,CASSGDRNGYTF,TGTGCCAGCAGCGGGGACAGAAACGGCTACACCTTC
TRBV6-1,few,TRBD2,TRBJ2-7,CASSDTDTSGPYEQYF,TGTGCCAGCAGTGACACCGATACTAGCGGACCCTACGAGCAGTACTTC
TRBV6-2/TRBV6-3,few,.,TRBJ2-1,CASSSWWDEQFF,TGTGCCAGCAGTTCCTGGTGGGATGAGCAGTTCTTC
TRBV7-9,.,.,TRBJ2-6,CASSSTTVGSGANVLTF,TGTGCCAGCAGCTCCACGACCGTCGGCTCTGGGGCCAACGTCCTGACTTTC
TRBV21-1,few,.,TRBJ2-7,CASSEFGGLGIRYEQYF,TGTGCCAGCAGCGAGTTTGGGGGGCTAGGGATCAGGTACGAGCAGTACTTC
TRBV3-1,.,.,TRBJ1-1,CASSQVGTGPMNTEAFF,TGTGCCAGCAGCCAAGTCGGAACAGGGCCTATGAACACTGAAGCTTTCTTT
TRBV7-2,.,.,TRBJ2-1,CASSVTTNEQFF,TGTGCCAGCAGCGTGACCACGAATGAGCAGTTCTTC
TRBV5-6,.,TRBD2,TRBJ2-7,CASSLYEREVPEQYF,TGTGCCAGCAGCTTGTACGAGCGGGAGGTTCCCGAGCAGTACTTC
TRBV20-1,few,.,TRBJ2-3,CSARSGRHPDTQYF,TGCAGTGCTAGAAGCGGACGGCATCCAGATACGCAGTATTTT
TRBV10-3,.,.,TRBJ2-7,CAISVGQGNEQYF,TGTGCCATCAGTGTAGGCCAGGGAAACGAGCAGTACTTC
TRBV12-3/TRBV12-4,many,.,TRBJ1-1,CASSFPGEAFF,TGTGCCAGCAGTTTTCCAGGTGAAGCTTTCTTT
TRBV7-9,many,TRBD1,TRBJ2-7,CASSAPDRDRVYEQYF,TGTGCCAGCAGCGCCCCCGATCGGGACAGGGTCTACGAGCAGTACTTC
TRBV5-1,few,.,TRBJ2-1,CASSLWGSGVDEQFF,TGCGCCAGCAGCTTGTGGGGGTCCGGTGTCGATGAGCAGTTCTTC
TRBV6-2/TRBV6-3,.,.,TRBJ2-7,CASSYPSLSYEQYF,TGTGCCAGCAGTTACCCGTCTCTATCCTACGAGCAGTACTTC
TRBV20-1,.,TRBD1,TRBJ2-2,CSGARGGSGGELFF,TGCAGTGGAGCGAGAGGGGGCTCGGGCGGGGAGCTGTTTTTT
TRBV11-1,.,.,TRBJ2-1,CASSLAIEQFF,TGTGCCAGCAGCTTAGCGATTGAGCAGTTCTTC
TRBV29-1,.,.,TRBJ2-3,CSVLNLEDTQYF,TGCAGCGTTCTAAATCTAGAAGATACGCAGTATTTT
TRBV20-1,.,TRBD1,TRBJ1-5,CSAYRTGQPQHF,TGCAGTGCTTACAGGACAGGTCAGCCCCAGCATTTT
TRBV25-1,.,TRBD1,TRBJ1-1,CASSEYGDREAFF,TGTGCCAGCAGTGAATATGGGGACAGGGAAGCTTTCTTT
TRBV21-1,few,.,TRBJ2-6,CASSKMNPDGANVLTF,TGTGCCAGCAGCAAAATGAACCCTGATGGGGCCAACGTCCTGACTTTC
TRBV2,few,.,TRBJ2-7,CASSDQGIEQYF,TGTGCCAGCAGTGATCAAGGGATCGAGCAGTACTTC
TRBV20-1,.,.,TRBJ2-7,CSARVGGLLLGEQYF,TGCAGTGCTAGAGTAGGGGGACTGCTCTTGGGAGAGCAGTACTTC
TRBV18,few,.,TRBJ2-3,CASSPPDLRITDTQYF,TGTGCCAGCTCACCACCGGATCTGAGAATCACAGATACGCAGTATTTT
TRBV30,.,.,TRBJ2-1,CAWTPAPRNEQFF,TGTGCCTGGACCCCAGCCCCCAGGAATGAGCAGTTCTTC
TRBV24-1,.,TRBD2,TRBJ2-3,CATSDPSPGEGTDTRYF,TGTGCCACCAGTGATCCGAGCCCTGGGGAGGGCACAGATACGCGGTATTTT
TRBV7-9,.,TRBD2,TRBJ2-1,CATRTSGSGEQFF,TGTGCCACCAGGACTAGCGGGAGTGGTGAGCAGTTCTTC
TRBV10-3,few,.,TRBJ2-1,CAISGQYEQFF,TGTGCCATCAGTGGACAGTATGAGCAGTTCTTC
TRBV7-6,.,.,TRBJ2-3,CASSLLSQGDTQYF,TGTGCCAGCAGCTTATTGTCCCAGGGTGATACGCAGTATTTT
TRBV12-3/TRBV12-4,few,.,TRBJ2-5,CASSLKGGVDQETQYF,TGTGCCAGCAGTTTAAAGGGGGGCGTTGACCAAGAGACCCAGTACTTC
TRBV15,.,TRBD2,TRBJ2-1,CATSRREDALDEQFF,TGTGCCACCAGCCGTCGGGAGGACGCCTTGGATGAGCAGTTCTTC
TRBV19,.,.,TRBJ1-1,CASSIPADSLNTEAFF,TGTGCCAGTAGTATCCCTGCGGACAGTTTGAACACTGAAGCTTTCTTT
TRBV20-1,many,.,TRBJ2-7,CSATRVIEQYF,TGCAGTGCTACCAGGGTTATCGAGCAGTACTTC
TRBV20-1,many,TRBD2,TRBJ2-1,CSARDLVWASGTLQQFF,TGCAGTGCTAGAGATCTGGTCTGGGCTAGCGGAACCCTCCAGCAGTTCTTC
TRBV30,.,TRBD1,TRBJ1-2,CAWALWGTGNYGYTF,TGTGCCTGGGCACTTTGGGGGACAGGGAACTATGGCTACACCTTC
TRBV12-3/TRBV12-4,many,.,TRBJ2-2,CASSPQGWTGELFF,TGTGCCAGCAGTCCGCAGGGGTGGACCGGGGAGCTGTTTTTT
TRBV7-9,few,.,TRBJ2-3,CASSVHRDTQYF,TGTGCCAGCAGCGTACACAGGGATACGCAGTATTTT